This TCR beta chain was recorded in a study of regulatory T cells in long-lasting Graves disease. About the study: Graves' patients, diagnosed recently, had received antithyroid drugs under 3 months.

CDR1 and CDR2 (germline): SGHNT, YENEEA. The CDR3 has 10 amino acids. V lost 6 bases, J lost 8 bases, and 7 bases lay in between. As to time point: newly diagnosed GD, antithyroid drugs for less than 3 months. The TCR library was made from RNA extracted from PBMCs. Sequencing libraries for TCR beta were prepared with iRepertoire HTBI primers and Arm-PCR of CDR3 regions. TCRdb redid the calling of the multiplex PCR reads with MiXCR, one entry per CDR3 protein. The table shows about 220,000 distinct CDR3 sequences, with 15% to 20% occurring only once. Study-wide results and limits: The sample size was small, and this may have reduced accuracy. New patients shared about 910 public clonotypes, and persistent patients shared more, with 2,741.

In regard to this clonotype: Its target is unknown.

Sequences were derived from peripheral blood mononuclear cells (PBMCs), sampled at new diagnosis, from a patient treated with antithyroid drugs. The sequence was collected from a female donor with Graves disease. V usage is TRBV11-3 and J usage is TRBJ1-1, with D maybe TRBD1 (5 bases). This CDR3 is CASRRDEAFF. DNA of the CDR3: TGTGCCAGCAGAAGGGACGAAGCTTTCTTT.